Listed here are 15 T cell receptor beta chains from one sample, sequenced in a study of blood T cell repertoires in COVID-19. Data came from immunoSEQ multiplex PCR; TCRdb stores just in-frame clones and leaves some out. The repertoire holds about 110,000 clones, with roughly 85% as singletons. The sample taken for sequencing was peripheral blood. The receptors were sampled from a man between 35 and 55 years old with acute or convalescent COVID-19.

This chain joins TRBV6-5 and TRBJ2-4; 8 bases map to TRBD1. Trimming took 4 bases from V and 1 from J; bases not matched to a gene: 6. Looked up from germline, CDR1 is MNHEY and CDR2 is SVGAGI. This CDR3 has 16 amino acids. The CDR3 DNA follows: TGTGCCAGCAGTTCCCACCGGGACAGGGCCAAAAACATTCAGTACTTC. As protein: CASSSHRDRAKNIQYF.

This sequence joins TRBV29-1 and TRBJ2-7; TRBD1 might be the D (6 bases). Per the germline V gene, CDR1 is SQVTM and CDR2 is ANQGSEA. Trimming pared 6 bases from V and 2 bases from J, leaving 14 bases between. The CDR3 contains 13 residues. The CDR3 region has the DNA TGCAGCGTGAGTCGACAGGCCACCTACGAGCAGTACTTC. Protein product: CSVSRQATYEQYF.

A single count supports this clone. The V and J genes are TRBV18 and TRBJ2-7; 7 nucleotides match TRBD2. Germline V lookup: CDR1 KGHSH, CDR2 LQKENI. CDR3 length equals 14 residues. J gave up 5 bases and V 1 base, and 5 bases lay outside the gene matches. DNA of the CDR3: TGTGCCAGCTCACCACGGGGAGGGGAGCACGAGCAGTACTTC. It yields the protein CASSPRGGEHEQYF.

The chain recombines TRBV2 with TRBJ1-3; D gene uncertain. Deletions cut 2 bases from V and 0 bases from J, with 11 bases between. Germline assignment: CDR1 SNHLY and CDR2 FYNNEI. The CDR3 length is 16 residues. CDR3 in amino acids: CASSEMADLSGNTIYF. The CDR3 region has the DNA TGTGCCAGCAGTGAAATGGCAGATCTCTCTGGAAACACCATATATTTT. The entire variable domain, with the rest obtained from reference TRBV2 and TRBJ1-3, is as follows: EPEVTQTPSHQVTQMGQEVILRCVPISNHLYFYWYRQILGQKVEFLVSFYNNEISEKSEIFDDQFSVERPDGSNFTLKIRSTKLEDSAMYFCASSEMADLSGNTIYFGEGSWLTVV.

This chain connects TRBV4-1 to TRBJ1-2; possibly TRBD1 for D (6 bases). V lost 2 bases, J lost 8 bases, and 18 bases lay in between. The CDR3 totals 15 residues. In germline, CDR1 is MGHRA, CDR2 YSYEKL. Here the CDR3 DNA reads TGCGCCAGCAGCCAAAGTCAAGGGGGTCAGTGGGGCTACACCTTC. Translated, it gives CASSQSQGGQWGYTF.

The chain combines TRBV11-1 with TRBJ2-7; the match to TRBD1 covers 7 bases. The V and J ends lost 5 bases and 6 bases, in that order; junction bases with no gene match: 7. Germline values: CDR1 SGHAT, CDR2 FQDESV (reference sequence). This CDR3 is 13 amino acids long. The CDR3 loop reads CASSRNRGGEQYF. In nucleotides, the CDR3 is TGTGCCAGCAGCCGAAACAGGGGCGGCGAGCAGTACTTC.

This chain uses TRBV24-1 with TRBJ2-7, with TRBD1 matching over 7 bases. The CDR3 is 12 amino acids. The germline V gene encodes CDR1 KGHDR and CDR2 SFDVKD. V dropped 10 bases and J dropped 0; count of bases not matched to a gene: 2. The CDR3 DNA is TGTGCCACATCAGGGGGCTCCTACGAGCAGTACTTC. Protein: CATSGGSYEQYF.

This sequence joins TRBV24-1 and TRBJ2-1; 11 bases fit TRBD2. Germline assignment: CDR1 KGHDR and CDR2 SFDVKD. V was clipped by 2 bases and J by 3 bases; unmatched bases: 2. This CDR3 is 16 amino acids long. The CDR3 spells CATSDSTSGVYNEQFF. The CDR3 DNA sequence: TGTGCCACCAGTGATTCGACTAGCGGGGTCTACAATGAGCAGTTCTTC.

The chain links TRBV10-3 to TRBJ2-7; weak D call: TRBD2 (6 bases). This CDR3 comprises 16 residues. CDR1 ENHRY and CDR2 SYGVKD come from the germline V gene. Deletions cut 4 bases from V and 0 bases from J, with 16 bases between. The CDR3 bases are TGTGCCATCAGTGGGGGAGCCGACGGGAGCTCCTACGAGCAGTACTTC. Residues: CAISGGADGSSYEQYF.

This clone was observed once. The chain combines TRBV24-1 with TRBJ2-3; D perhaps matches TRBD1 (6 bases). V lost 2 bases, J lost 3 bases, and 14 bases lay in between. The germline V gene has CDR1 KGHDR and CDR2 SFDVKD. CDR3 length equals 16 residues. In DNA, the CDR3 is TGTGCCACCAGTGATTCGATAACGGGACAAACAGATACGCAGTATTTT. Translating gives CATSDSITGQTDTQYF.

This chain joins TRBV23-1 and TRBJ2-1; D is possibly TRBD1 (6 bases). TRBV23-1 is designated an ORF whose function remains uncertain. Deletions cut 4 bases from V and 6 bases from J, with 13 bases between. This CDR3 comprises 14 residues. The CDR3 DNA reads TGCGCCAGCAGTCTAAGGGGACACCGCAATGAGCAGTTCTTC. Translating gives CASSLRGHRNEQFF.

DNA for the CDR3: TGCGCCAGCAGCCAAGATGAGGGGAGGGTCACTGAAGCTTTCTTT. Translation gives CASSQDEGRVTEAFF. The chain links TRBV4-1 to TRBJ1-1; perhaps TRBD1 as D (5 bases). CDR1 and CDR2 (germline): MGHRA, YSYEKL. With 0 bases removed from V and 4 bases from J, the gap between germline ends came to 12 bases. The CDR3 contains 15 residues.

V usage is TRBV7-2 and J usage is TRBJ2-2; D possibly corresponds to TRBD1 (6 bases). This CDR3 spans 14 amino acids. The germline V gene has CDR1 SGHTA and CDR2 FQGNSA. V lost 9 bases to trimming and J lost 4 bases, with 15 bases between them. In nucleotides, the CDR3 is TGTGCCAGGGAACAGGGTCAGGGCACCGGGGAGCTGTTTTTT. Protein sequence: CAREQGQGTGELFF.

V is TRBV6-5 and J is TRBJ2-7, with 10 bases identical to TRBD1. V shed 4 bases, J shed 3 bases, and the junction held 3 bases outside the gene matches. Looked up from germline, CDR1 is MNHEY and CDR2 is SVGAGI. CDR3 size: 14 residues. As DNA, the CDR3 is TGTGCCAGCAGTTTCCGGGACAGGGGCTACGAGCAGTACTTC. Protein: CASSFRDRGYEQYF.

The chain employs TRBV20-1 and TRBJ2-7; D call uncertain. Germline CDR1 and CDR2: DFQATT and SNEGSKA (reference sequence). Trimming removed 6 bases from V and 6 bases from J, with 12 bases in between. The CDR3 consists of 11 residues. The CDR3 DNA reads TGCAGTGCCGCTAGTGGAGCCGAGCAGTACTTC. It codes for CSAASGAEQYF.